This T cell receptor (beta chain) stems from a study of T cell repertoires in cytomegalovirus infection. Whole-study context: Public TCR beta signatures provided an indication of both CMV infection and a matching HLA type.

Details on this clonotype: Its matching antigen is unknown.

Via MiXCR, TCRdb re-called the reads, giving one row per CDR3 protein. The data contain over 150,000 distinct CDR3 sequences, approximately 19% of them singletons. This CDR3 comprises 15 residues. Germline lookup yields CDR1 SGHAT and CDR2 FQNNGV. V shed 5 bases and J shed 0 bases, with 11 bases lying between them. General observations from the study: Totalled public TCR beta family frequency picked out people who carried CMV plus the relevant HLA. Ex vivo, HLA-C-restricted CMV-specific TCR beta clonotypes prevailed over the rest of the response.

The sequenced sample was PBMCs. The chain joins TRBV11-2 to TRBJ1-3; D remains ambiguous. The TCR originated in a human donor in good health (CMV status not recorded). Some clones in this sample may be carry-over from other donors' samples. In nucleotides, the CDR3 is TGTGCCAGCAGCCCCCTCGGAGCCTCTGGAAACACCATATATTTT. Residues: CASSPLGASGNTIYF. Full variable domain (rest looked up from reference TRBV11-2 and TRBJ1-3): EAGVAQSPRYKIIEKRQSVAFWCNPISGHATLYWYQQILGQGPKLLIQFQNNGVVDDSQLPKDRFSAERLKGVDSTLKIQPAKLEDSAVYLCASSPLGASGNTIYFGEGSWLTVV.